Below, one TCR beta chain is given with its context. The sample originates from a study of blood T cell repertoires in COVID-19. On the study more broadly: Spain, Italy and the United States supplied samples that represented acute and convalescent COVID-19. PBMCs, B-cell-depleted T cells, or T cells provided the cDNA or gDNA that made up the material.

As processed by the authors: Reference gene primer amplification in the assay estimated nucleated cell counts. Sequencing used immunoSEQ multiplex PCR; TCRdb keeps in-frame clones, though not all of them. That table supplies the V and J calls and clone size; D and trimming were determined from the DNA. The data show 200,000 to 300,000 clones, with about 79% seen just once and roughly 10% held by the top ten. Germline loops: CDR1 SNHLY, CDR2 FYNNEI. V lost 10 bases and J 5 bases, leaving 15 bases between the germline ends. The CDR3 runs 14 residues. Sequences were obtained from peripheral blood. This TCR was recovered from a woman aged 80 or over with acute or convalescent COVID-19. The chain uses TRBV2 and TRBJ1-6, with D uncertain. CDR3 sequence: CATSVVINNSPLHF. The DNA for the CDR3 is TGTGCCACGTCAGTGGTAATAAATAATTCACCCCTCCACTTT.